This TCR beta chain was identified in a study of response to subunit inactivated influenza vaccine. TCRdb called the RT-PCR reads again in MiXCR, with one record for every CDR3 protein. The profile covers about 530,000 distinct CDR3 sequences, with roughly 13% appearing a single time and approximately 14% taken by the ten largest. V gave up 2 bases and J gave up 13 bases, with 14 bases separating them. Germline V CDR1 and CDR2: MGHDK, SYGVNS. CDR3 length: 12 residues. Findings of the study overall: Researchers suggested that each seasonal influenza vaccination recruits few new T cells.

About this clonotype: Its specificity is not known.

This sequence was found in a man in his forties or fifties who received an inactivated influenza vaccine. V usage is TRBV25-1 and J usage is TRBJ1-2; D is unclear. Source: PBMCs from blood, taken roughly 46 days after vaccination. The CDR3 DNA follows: TGTGCCAGCAGTGAAATAGGCGCGTCGTTCACCTTC. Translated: CASSEIGASFTF.